The sample holds a few counts of the clone carrying this T cell receptor (beta chain). Its antigen is currently unknown. The data were obtained in a study of T cell repertoires in cytomegalovirus infection. Turning to the study itself: Public TCR beta signature analysis indicated the presence of both CMV infection and matching HLA type. The study's findings and limits: The ex vivo response was dominated by HLA-C-restricted CMV-specific TCR beta clonotypes.

There are 11 residues in the CDR3. The germline V gene encodes CDR1 SNHLY and CDR2 FYNNEI. Trimming stripped 10 bases from V and 5 bases from J, with 11 bases between. TCRdb used MiXCR to reprocess the reads, holding one entry per CDR3 protein. The sample includes around 530,000 distinct CDR3 sequences, approximately 16% seen only once; the top ten take 20% to 30%. The clonotype originates from a human donor in good health (CMV status not recorded). Some clones in this sample may be carry-over from other donors' samples. The chain is built from TRBV2 and TRBJ1-1, with D unclear. Material for sequencing was CD8+ T cells from PBMCs. The CDR3 here is CATYYTTEAFF. In DNA, the CDR3 is TGTGCCACTTATTACACAACTGAAGCTTTCTTT.